One and the same sample provided the 24 T cell receptor beta chains below, sequenced in a study of tumor-infiltrating lymphocytes in primary liver carcinoma. Starting material of 450 to 500 ng total RNA yielded TCR beta cDNA via a constant-region primer. Library construction for TCR beta comprised three nested multiplex PCR rounds performed with slightly modified ARM-PCR. The study ran its first two PCR rounds for roughly 11 cycles each, using TRBV1-TRBV30 forward primers and a C-beta reverse primer. TCRdb re-analysed the multiplex PCR reads in MiXCR, keeping a single row per CDR3 protein. The repertoire has roughly 200,000 distinct CDR3 sequences, around four fifths of them found once; the top ten carry 15% to 20%. Co-extraction of RNA and DNA was performed on roughly 17-32 mg of unsorted bulk tissue. Sequencing used tumor tissue from primary liver carcinoma. These receptors originate from a man aged 35-49 years with primary liver carcinoma and hepatitis B virus infection.

Remarks on this clonotype: As the CDR3 is not closed by the conserved phenylalanine or tryptophan, this likely results from a read error. The chain carries TRBV11-2 and TRBJ2-3; D gene ambiguous. In germline, CDR1 is SGHAT, CDR2 FQNNGV. This CDR3 region has 14 residues. Trimming took off 6 bases at V and 7 bases at J, with 17 bases between the two ends. CDR3 amino acids: CASSPPGRAHTQYY. As DNA, the CDR3 is TGTGCCAGCAGTCCCCCGGGCCGGGCACATACGCAGTATTAT.

For this clonotype: Lacking the conserved final phenylalanine or tryptophan, this CDR3 likely reflects a read error. The chain links TRBV12-3 or TRBV12-4 to TRBJ2-5; D remains unclear. V shed 0 bases and J shed 5 bases, with 4 bases lying between them. The CDR3 loop spans 12 amino acids. The CDR3 sequence: CASSLARETQYS. The CDR3, as DNA: TGTGCCAGCAGTTTAGCGCGGGAGACCCAGTACTCT.

The J gene is TRBJ2-2, the V gene TRBV19; D may be TRBD1 or TRBD2 (5 bases each). The V and J ends lost 2 bases and 6 bases respectively, with 7 bases between them. CDR3 length equals 13 residues. The V gene's germline CDR1 is LNHDA and CDR2 SQIVND (reference sequence). CDR3 DNA: TGTGCCAGTAGTATACGAGGGGCCGGGGAGCTGTTTTTT. It yields the protein CASSIRGAGELFF.

A single count supports this clonotype. One junction end does not reproduce the germline sequence, and a read error may be involved. V and J are TRBV6-6 and TRBJ2-1, with 9 bases identical to TRBD1. Looked up from germline, CDR1 is MNHNY and CDR2 is SVGAGI (reference sequence). CDR3 size: 17 residues. In DNA form, the CDR3 reads TGTGCCAGCAATTACCCGGTGGGACAGGGCGTACACAATGAGCAGTTCTTC. This codes for CASNYPVGQGVHNEQFF.

This rearrangement joins TRBV4-1 to TRBJ2-2; weak D call: TRBD1 (6 bases). V shed 7 bases and J shed 1 base, with 19 bases lying between them. The CDR3 totals 17 residues. Looked up from germline, CDR1 is MGHRA and CDR2 is YSYEKL. CDR3 DNA: TGCGCCAGCATCCCCCAAACAGGGATCCTGAACACCGGGGAGCTGTTTTTT. It specifies CASIPQTGILNTGELFF.

This clonotype was recorded once. This chain uses TRBV28 with TRBJ2-1, with 10 nucleotides matching TRBD2. Germline V CDR1 and CDR2: MDHEN, SYDVKM. The CDR3 is 15 residues long. Trimming cost V 6 bases and J 1 base; bases outside gene matches: 3. CDR3 in DNA: TGTGCCAGCAGATATAGCGGGAGGTCCTACAATGAGCAGTTCTTC. Its translation is CASRYSGRSYNEQFF.

As for this clonotype: One end of the junction does not line up with germline, which may come from a read error. The V gene is TRBV12-3 or TRBV12-4, the J gene TRBJ1-1; D remains ambiguous. CDR3 size: 13 residues. In DNA, the CDR3 is TGTGTCAGCAGTTTAACTCCGGCTACTGAAGCTTTCTTT. This encodes CVSSLTPATEAFF.

Comment on this clonotype: A clone one base away is much larger, so this may be a read error. The chain is built from TRBV5-1 and TRBJ2-7; TRBD2 aligns across 7 bases. V gave up 7 bases and J gave up 4 bases; unmatched junction bases: 8. The CDR3 covers 13 residues. Germline V gives CDR1 SGHRS, CDR2 YFSETQ. The CDR3 sequence: CASARGSTYEQYF. As DNA, the CDR3 is TGCGCCAGCGCCCGCGGGAGTACTTACGAGCAGTACTTC.

The V gene is TRBV7-9, the J gene TRBJ2-3, with D uncertain. The CDR3 has 13 residues. Germline V gives CDR1 SEHNR, CDR2 FQNEAQ (reference sequence). DNA for the CDR3: TGTGTAAGCAGCCCAAATAGTGGAGATACGCAGTATTTT. Translated: CVSSPNSGDTQYF.

The chain has TRBV5-8 and TRBJ1-2; tentatively, D is TRBD1 (5 bases). There are 12 residues in the CDR3. V lost 5 bases, J lost 7 bases, and 12 bases lay in between. Germline V gene lookup returns CDR1 SGHTS and CDR2 YDEGEE. CDR3 nucleotides: TGTGCCAGCAGTTGGGACGGGGTTGGCTACACCTTC. Translation: CASSWDGVGYTF. The whole variable domain, filled in from reference TRBV5-8 and TRBJ1-2, reads EAGVTQSPTHLIKTRGQQATLRCSPISGHTSVYWYQQALGLGLQFLLWYDEGEERNRGNFPPRFSGRQFPNYSSELNVNALELEDSALYLCASSWDGVGYTFGSGTRLTVV.

A remark on this clonotype: The CDR3 end shows no conserved phenylalanine or tryptophan, and so a read error is likely. This chain links TRBV11-2 with TRBJ2-6; TRBD1 aligns across 8 bases. This CDR3 contains 21 residues. CDR1 and CDR2 from the germline V gene are SGHAT and FQNNGV. The CDR3 loop reads CASSMGGDRGISLSGADVLTL. Written as DNA, the CDR3 is TGTGCCAGCAGTATGGGGGGAGACAGGGGCATTTCCCTCTCTGGGGCCGACGTCCTGACTCTC.

The chain is built from TRBV6-6 and TRBJ1-1; 8 bases align to TRBD1. Germline V gene sequence: CDR1 MNHNY, CDR2 SVGAGI (reference sequence). The CDR3 has 13 residues. J lost 12 bases, V lost 6 bases, and 12 bases had no gene match. CDR3 protein: CASSTGGNTEPFF. DNA of the CDR3: TGTGCCAGCAGCACAGGGGGGAATACTGAGCCTTTCTTT.

The chain carries TRBV28 and TRBJ2-5; D not resolved. Trimming cost V 7 bases and J 2 bases, with 11 bases left between them. The CDR3 covers 13 residues. CDR1 is MDHEN, CDR2 SYDVKM, per germline. The CDR3 DNA follows: TGTGCCAGCATGCCCACAGAGCAAGAGACCCAGTACTTC. This sequence encodes CASMPTEQETQYF. Filled out from reference TRBV28 and TRBJ2-5, the complete variable domain reads DVKVTQSSRYLVKRTGEKVFLECVQDMDHENMFWYRQDPGLGLRLIYFSYDVKMKEKGDIPEGYSVSREKKERFSLILESASTNQTSMYLCASMPTEQETQYFGPGTRLLVL.

In the case of this clonotype: At one of its ends the junction is not consistent with the germline gene, which may arise from a read error. The V and J genes are TRBV10-3 and TRBJ2-7; weak D call: TRBD1 (6 bases). Germline V gene sequence: CDR1 ENHRY, CDR2 SYGVKD. CDR3 size: 13 residues. DNA for the CDR3: TGTGCTATCAGTGAGAAACAGGGAATCGAACAGTACTTC. It yields the protein CAISEKQGIEQYF.

In the case of this clonotype: The junction differs from germline at one of its ends, possibly a read error. The rearrangement uses TRBV29-1 and TRBJ2-5; weak D call: TRBD2 (5 bases). There are 11 residues in the CDR3. The V gene's germline CDR1 is SQVTM and CDR2 ANQGSEA. Here the CDR3 DNA reads TGTAGCGCTGTGCTTCAAGAGACCCAGTACTTC. Protein: CSAVLQETQYF.

There are many counts of this clonotype. The rearrangement links TRBV5-1 to TRBJ2-3, with D possibly matching TRBD1 (6 bases). Germline assignment: CDR1 SGHRS and CDR2 YFSETQ. Trimming left V 4 bases short and J 3 bases short, with 24 bases between. This CDR3 has 18 amino acids. CDR3 loop: CASSQGQTFPPSTDTQYF. CDR3 coding DNA: TGCGCCAGCAGCCAGGGACAAACCTTCCCCCCATCTACAGATACGCAGTATTTT.

The V call is TRBV7-9, the J call TRBJ1-5; D possibly corresponds to TRBD2 (6 bases). The end of the DNA aligns better with TRBJ2-3, so the J call may be wrong. The CDR3 runs to 15 residues. Germline CDR1 and CDR2: SEHNR and FQNEAQ (reference sequence). The CDR3 protein is CASSPQGGSNQPQYF. The CDR3 bases are TGTGCCAGCAGCCCCCAGGGAGGAAGCAATCAGCCCCAGTATTTT.

The genes are TRBV28 and TRBJ2-1; 8 bases line up with TRBD1. CDR1 is MDHEN, CDR2 SYDVKM, per germline. V lost 7 bases and J lost 9; bases outside the gene matches: 14. The CDR3 consists of 15 residues. This CDR3 is CASTLGAGGIFEQFF. CDR3 DNA sequence: TGTGCCAGCACCCTCGGGGCAGGGGGCATTTTTGAGCAGTTCTTC. Full variable domain (rest looked up from reference TRBV28 and TRBJ2-1): DVKVTQSSRYLVKRTGEKVFLECVQDMDHENMFWYRQDPGLGLRLIYFSYDVKMKEKGDIPEGYSVSREKKERFSLILESASTNQTSMYLCASTLGAGGIFEQFFGPGTRLTVL.

This clonotype was detected only once. The missing conserved phenylalanine or tryptophan at the end of this CDR3 makes a read error likely. The chain combines TRBV14 with TRBJ2-1; maybe TRBD2 (5 bases). CDR1 SGHDN and CDR2 FVKESK come from the germline V gene. V lost 7 bases to trimming and J lost 5 bases, with 21 bases between them. CDR3 length: 16 residues. The CDR3 DNA reads TGTGCCAGCAATGCCGTAGCGAGGTGGGTAAACAATGAGCAGTTCTTA. Protein sequence: CASNAVARWVNNEQFL.

This sequence joins TRBV4-3 and TRBJ1-2; D gene ambiguous. Germline CDR1 is LGHNA and CDR2 is YSLEER. With 0 bases removed from V and 11 bases from J, the gap between germline ends came to 13 bases. This CDR3 is built from 13 residues. CDR3 DNA sequence: TGCGCCAGCAGCCAAGAGGGCAACTTTGGTTACACCTTC. Its protein is CASSQEGNFGYTF.

With regard to this clonotype: One end of the junction varies from germline; a read error may be responsible. This chain links TRBV12-3 or TRBV12-4 with TRBJ1-4, with a weak D call TRBD1 (6 bases). The CDR3 is made up of 14 amino acids. The CDR3 nucleotides read TGTACCAGCGGATTGACAGAGGGGGGTGAAAAACTGTTATTT. It is translated as CTSGLTEGGEKLLF.

This chain links TRBV12-3 or TRBV12-4 with TRBJ2-3; TRBD2 might be the D (6 bases). This CDR3 is 14 amino acids long. V was pared by 7 bases and J by 11 bases, with 22 bases between. The CDR3 loop is CASKGTSNTDMQYF. CDR3 bases: TGTGCCAGCAAAGGGACTTCTAACACAGACATGCAGTATTTT.

In the case of this clonotype: A much larger clonotype is one base distant, so this may be a read error. The chain recombines TRBV7-9 with TRBJ2-3, with D maybe TRBD2 (6 bases). CDR1 and CDR2 from the germline V gene are SEHNR and FQNEAQ (reference sequence). V shed 3 bases and J shed 4 bases, with 17 bases lying between them. This CDR3 is built from 16 residues. CDR3 loop: CASSFRPTRRADTQYF. The DNA for the CDR3 is TGTGCCAGCAGCTTCCGGCCGACAAGGAGGGCAGATACGCAGTATTTT.

Of note for this clonotype: Without the conserved terminal phenylalanine or tryptophan, this CDR3 likely stems from a read error. The chain carries TRBV6-2 or TRBV6-3 and TRBJ2-7, with a possible D match to TRBD2 (5 bases). The germline V gene encodes CDR1 MNHEY and CDR2 SVGEGT. This CDR3 comprises 14 residues. CDR3 DNA sequence: TGTGCCAACAGTTACCACACACGGGGCTACGAGCAGTACATC. It encodes CANSYHTRGYEQYI.